The TCR beta chain under discussion was sequenced for a study of OX40 agonist ivuxolimab in advanced cancers. Study in general: A history of anti-PD-1, anti-PD-L1 or anti-CTLA-4 therapy was acceptable, and roughly 40% had some.

Germline V gives CDR1 SGHRS, CDR2 YFSETQ. The CDR3 is 13 residues long. Trimming removed 4 bases at V and 7 bases at J, with 15 bases between. Study outcomes and limitations: Low normalized T-cell clonal expansion was additionally recorded for some nonresponders.

As regards this clone: The target antigen is unknown.

The assay was immunoSEQ multiplex PCR, and TCRdb's table has in-frame clones only and misses some. This repertoire shows 65,000 to 85,000 clones, around 84% found once; its top ten account for over 2%. Sequencing used CD4+ or CD8+ T cells sorted from blood, obtained in a trial of the OX40 agonist ivuxolimab. The rearrangement links TRBV5-1 to TRBJ2-7; D may be TRBD1 or TRBD2 (5 bases each). This clonotype was sampled from an adult with an advanced solid tumor such as melanoma, head and neck, liver or kidney cancer. CDR3 region: CASSPTGRAEQYV. The CDR3 nucleotides are TGCGCCAGCAGCCCCACGGGACGCGCAGAGCAGTACGTC.